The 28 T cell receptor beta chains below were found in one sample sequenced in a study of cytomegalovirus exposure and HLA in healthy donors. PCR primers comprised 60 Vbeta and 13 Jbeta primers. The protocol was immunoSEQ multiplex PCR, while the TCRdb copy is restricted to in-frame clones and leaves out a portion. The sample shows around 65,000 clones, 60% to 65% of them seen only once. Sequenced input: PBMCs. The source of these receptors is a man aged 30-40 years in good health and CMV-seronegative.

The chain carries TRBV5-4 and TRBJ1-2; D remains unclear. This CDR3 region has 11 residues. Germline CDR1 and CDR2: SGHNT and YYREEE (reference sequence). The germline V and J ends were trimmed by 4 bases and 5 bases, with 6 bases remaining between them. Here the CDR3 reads CASSQEYGYTF. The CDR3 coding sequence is TGTGCCAGCAGCCAGGAATATGGCTACACCTTC.

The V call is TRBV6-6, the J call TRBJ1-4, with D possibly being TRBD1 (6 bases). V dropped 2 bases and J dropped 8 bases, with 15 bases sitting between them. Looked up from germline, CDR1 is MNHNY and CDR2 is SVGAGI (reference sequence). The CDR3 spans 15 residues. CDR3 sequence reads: CASSYTGFFEEKLFF. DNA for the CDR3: TGTGCCAGCAGTTACACAGGGTTCTTTGAGGAAAAACTGTTTTTT.

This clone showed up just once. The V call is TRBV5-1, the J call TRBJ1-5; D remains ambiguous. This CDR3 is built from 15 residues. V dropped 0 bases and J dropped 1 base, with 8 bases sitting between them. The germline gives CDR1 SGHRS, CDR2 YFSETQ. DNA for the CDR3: TGCGCCAGCAGCTTGGATGGCACCAGCAATCAGCCCCAGCATTTT. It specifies CASSLDGTSNQPQHF.

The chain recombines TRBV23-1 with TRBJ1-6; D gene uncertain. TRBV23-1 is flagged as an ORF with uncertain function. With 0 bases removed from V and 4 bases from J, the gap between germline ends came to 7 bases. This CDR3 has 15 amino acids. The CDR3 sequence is CASSQSGGYNSPLHF. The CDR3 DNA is TGCGCCAGCAGTCAATCGGGAGGGTATAATTCACCCCTCCACTTT.

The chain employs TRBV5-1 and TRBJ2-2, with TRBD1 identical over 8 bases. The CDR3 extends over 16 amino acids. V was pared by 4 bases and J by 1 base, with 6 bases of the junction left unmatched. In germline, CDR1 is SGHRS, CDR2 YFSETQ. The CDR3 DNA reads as TGCGCCAGCAGCCCCCGACAGGGGAGGAACACCGGGGAGCTGTTTTTT. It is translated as CASSPRQGRNTGELFF.

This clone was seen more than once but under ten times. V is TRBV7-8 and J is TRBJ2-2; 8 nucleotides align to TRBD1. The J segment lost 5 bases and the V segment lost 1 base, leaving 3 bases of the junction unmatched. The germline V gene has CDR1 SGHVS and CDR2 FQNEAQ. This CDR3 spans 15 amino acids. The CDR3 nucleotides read TGTGCCAGCAGCTTAGGGACAGGGAGGACCGGGGAGCTGTTTTTT. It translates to CASSLGTGRTGELFF.

The CDR3 region has the DNA TGTGCCATCAGTGGAGCCTACGTGGGGACAGGGGATGGCAATCAGCCCCAGCATTTT. It translates to CAISGAYVGTGDGNQPQHF. The genes are TRBV10-3 and TRBJ1-5; TRBD1 agrees at 10 bases. CDR1 is ENHRY and CDR2 is SYGVKD in the germline V gene. The CDR3 is 19 residues long. J lost 2 bases, V lost 4 bases, and 14 bases had no gene match.

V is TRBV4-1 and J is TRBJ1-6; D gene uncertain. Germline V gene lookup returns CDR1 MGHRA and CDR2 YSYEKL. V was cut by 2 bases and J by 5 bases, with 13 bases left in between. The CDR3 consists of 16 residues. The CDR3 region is CASSQPGGLDNSPLHF. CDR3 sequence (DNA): TGCGCCAGCAGCCAACCAGGTGGCTTAGATAATTCACCCCTCCACTTT.

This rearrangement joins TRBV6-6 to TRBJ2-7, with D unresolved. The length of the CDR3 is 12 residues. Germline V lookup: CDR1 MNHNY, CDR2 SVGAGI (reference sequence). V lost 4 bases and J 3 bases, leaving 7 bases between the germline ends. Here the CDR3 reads CASSSLDYEQYF. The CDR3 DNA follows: TGTGCCAGCAGTTCCCTAGACTACGAGCAGTACTTC.

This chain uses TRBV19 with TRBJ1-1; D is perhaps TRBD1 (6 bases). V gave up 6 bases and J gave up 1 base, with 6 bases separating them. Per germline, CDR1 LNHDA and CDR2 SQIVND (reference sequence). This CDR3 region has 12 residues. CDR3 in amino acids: CASRGQNTEAFF. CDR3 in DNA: TGTGCCAGTAGGGGACAGAACACTGAAGCTTTCTTT.

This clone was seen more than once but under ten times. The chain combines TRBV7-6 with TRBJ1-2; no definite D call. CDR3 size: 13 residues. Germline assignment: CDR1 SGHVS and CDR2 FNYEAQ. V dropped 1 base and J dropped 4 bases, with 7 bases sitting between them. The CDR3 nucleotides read TGTGCCAGCAGCTTAGGGCCGGGCTATGGCTACACCTTC. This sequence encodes CASSLGPGYGYTF.

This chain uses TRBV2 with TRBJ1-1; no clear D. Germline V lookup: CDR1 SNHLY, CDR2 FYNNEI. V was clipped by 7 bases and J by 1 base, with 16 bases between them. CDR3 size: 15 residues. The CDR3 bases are TGTGCCAGCATCCCTCCTCCGAGCCGGAACACTGAAGCTTTCTTT. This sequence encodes CASIPPPSRNTEAFF.

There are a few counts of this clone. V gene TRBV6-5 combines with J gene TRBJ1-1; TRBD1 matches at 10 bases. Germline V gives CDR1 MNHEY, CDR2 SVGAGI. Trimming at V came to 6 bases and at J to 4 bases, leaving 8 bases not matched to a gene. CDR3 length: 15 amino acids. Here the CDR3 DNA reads TGTGCCAGCAGGGTCGACAGGGGGCCGGGCACTGAAGCTTTCTTT. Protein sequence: CASRVDRGPGTEAFF.

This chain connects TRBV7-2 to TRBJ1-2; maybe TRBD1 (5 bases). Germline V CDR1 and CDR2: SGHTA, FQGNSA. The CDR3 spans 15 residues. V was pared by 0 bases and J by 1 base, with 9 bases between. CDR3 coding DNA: TGTGCCAGCAGCTTAGCGGGGGGATATAACTATGGCTACACCTTC. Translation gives CASSLAGGYNYGYTF. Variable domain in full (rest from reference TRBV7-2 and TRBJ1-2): GAGVSQSPSNKVTEKGKDVELRCDPISGHTALYWYRQSLGQGLEFLIYFQGNSAPDKSGLPSDRFSAERTGGSVSTLTIQRTQQEDSAVYLCASSLAGGYNYGYTFGSGTRLTVV.

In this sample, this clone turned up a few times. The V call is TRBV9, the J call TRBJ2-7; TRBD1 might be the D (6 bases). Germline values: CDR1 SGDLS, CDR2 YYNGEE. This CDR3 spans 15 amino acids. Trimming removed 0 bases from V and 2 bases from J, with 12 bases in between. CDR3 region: CASSVEGDPPYEQYF. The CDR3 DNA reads TGTGCCAGCAGCGTAGAGGGGGACCCCCCCTACGAGCAGTACTTC. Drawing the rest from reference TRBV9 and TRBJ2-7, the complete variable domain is DSGVTQTPKHLITATGQRVTLRCSPRSGDLSVYWYQQSLDQGLQFLIQYYNGEERAKGNILERFSAQQFPDLHSELNLSSLELGDSALYFCASSVEGDPPYEQYFGPGTRLTVT.

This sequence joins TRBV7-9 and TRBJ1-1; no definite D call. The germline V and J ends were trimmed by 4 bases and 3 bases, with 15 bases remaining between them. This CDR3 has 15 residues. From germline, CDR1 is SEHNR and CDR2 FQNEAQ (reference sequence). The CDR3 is CASSWGGGRHTEAFF. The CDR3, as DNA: TGTGCCAGCAGCTGGGGAGGAGGTAGACACACTGAAGCTTTCTTT.

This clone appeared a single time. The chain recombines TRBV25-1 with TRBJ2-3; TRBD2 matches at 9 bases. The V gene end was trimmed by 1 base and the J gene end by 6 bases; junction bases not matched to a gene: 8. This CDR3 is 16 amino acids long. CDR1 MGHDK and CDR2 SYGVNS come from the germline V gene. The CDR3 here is CASSELGRGGVDTQYF. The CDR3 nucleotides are TGTGCCAGCAGTGAATTGGGGCGGGGGGGCGTCGATACGCAGTATTTT. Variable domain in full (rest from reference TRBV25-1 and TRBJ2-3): EADIYQTPRYLVIGTGKKITLECSQTMGHDKMYWYQQDPGMELHLIHYSYGVNSTEKGDLSSESTVSRIRTEHFPLTLESARPSHTSQYLCASSELGRGGVDTQYFGPGTRLTVL.

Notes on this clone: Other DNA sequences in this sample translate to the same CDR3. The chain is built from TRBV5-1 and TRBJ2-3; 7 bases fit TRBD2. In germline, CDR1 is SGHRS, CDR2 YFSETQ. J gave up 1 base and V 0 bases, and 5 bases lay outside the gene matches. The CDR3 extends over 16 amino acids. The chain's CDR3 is CASSLAQAGGTDTQYF. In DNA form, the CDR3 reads TGCGCCAGCAGCTTGGCCCAGGCGGGGGGCACAGATACGCAGTATTTT.

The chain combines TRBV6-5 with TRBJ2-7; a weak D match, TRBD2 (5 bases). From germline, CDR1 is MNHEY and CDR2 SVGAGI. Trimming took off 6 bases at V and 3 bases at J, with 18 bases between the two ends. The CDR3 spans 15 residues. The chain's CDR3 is CASRTPGTFNYEQYF. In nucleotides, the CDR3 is TGTGCCAGCAGAACACCGGGAACATTTAACTACGAGCAGTACTTC.

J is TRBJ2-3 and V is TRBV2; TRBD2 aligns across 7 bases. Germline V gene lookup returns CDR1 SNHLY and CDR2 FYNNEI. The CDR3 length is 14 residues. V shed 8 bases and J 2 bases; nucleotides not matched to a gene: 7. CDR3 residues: CASSWGGNTDTQYF. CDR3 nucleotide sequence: TGTGCCAGCTCCTGGGGAGGGAACACAGATACGCAGTATTTT.

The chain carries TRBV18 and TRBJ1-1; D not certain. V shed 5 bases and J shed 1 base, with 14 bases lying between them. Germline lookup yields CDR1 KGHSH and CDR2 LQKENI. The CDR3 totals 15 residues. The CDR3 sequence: CASSASSRENTEAFF. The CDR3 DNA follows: TGTGCCAGCTCAGCGTCGTCGAGGGAGAACACTGAAGCTTTCTTT.

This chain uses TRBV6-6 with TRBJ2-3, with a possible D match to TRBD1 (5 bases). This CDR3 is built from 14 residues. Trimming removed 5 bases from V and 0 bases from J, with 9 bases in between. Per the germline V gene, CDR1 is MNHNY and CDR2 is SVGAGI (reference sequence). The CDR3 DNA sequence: TGTGCCAGCAGTGCCGACAGAAGCACAGATACGCAGTATTTT. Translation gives CASSADRSTDTQYF.

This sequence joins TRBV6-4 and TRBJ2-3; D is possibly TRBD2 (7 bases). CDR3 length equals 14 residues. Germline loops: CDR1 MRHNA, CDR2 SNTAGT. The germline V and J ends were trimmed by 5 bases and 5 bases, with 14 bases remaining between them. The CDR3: CASSLGGPEDTQYF. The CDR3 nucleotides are TGTGCCAGCAGTTTGGGGGGGCCTGAAGATACGCAGTATTTT.

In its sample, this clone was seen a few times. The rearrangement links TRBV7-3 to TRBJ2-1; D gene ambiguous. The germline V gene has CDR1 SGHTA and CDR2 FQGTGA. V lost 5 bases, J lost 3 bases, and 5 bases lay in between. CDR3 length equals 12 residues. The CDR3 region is CASSLDYNEQFF. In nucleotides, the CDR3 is TGTGCCAGCAGCCTAGACTACAATGAGCAGTTCTTC.

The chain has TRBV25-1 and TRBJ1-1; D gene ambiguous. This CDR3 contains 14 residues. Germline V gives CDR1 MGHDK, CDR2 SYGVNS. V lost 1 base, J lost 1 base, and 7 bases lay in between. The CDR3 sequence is CASSESTGNTEAFF. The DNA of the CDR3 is TGTGCCAGCAGTGAATCGACGGGGAACACTGAAGCTTTCTTT. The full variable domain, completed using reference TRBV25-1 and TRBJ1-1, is EADIYQTPRYLVIGTGKKITLECSQTMGHDKMYWYQQDPGMELHLIHYSYGVNSTEKGDLSSESTVSRIRTEHFPLTLESARPSHTSQYLCASSESTGNTEAFFGQGTRLTVV.

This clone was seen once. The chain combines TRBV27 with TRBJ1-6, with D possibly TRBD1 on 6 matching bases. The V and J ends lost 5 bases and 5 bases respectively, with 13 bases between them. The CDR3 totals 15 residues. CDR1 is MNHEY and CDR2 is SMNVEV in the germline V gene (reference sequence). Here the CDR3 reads CASSKYRDHNSPLHF. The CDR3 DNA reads TGTGCCAGCAGTAAATACAGGGACCATAATTCACCCCTCCACTTT.

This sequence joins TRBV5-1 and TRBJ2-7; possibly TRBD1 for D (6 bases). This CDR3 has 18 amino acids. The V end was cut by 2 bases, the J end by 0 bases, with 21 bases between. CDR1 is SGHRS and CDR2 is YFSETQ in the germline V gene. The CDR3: CASSFLQGGAIGSYEQYF. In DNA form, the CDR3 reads TGCGCCAGCAGCTTCTTACAGGGTGGAGCCATAGGCTCCTACGAGCAGTACTTC.

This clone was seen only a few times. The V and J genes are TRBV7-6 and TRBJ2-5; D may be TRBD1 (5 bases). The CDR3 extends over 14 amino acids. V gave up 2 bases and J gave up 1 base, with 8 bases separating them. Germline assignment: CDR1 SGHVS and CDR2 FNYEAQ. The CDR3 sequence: CASSLWTTQETQYF. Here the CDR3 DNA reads TGTGCCAGCAGCTTATGGACAACCCAAGAGACCCAGTACTTC.